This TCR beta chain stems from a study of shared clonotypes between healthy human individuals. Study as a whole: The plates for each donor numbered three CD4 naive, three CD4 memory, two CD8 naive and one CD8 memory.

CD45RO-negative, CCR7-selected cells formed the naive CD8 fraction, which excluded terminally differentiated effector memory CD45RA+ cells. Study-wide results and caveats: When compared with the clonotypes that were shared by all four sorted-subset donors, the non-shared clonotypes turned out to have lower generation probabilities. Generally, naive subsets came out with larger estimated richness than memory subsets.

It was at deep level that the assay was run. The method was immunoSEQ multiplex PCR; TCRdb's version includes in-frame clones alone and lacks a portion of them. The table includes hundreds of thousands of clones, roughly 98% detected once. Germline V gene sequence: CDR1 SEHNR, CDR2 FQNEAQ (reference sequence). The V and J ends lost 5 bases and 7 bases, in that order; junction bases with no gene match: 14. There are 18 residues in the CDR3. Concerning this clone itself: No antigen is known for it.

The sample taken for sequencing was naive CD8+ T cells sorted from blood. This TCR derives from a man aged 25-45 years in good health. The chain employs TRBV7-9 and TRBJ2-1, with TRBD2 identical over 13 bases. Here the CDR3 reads CASSPFPMTSGRTNEQFF. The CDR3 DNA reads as TGTGCCAGCAGCCCATTCCCGATGACTAGCGGGAGGACGAATGAGCAGTTCTTC.